This T cell receptor (beta chain) comes out of a study of control samples from healthy donors and cancer patients (TCRdb year 2020). The library was obtained by the immunoSEQ multiplex PCR assay. Imported from immuneACCESS, the table was reduced by TCRdb to in-frame sequences with V and J called. These copies leave out some clones; in studies compared against another copy, an unresolved V gene accounts for under half, and the cause of the remainder is not known. The sample table records some 57,000 clones; approximately 95% of these occur just once. The ten largest clones capture around 1.9% of the sample. Ends trimmed: V by 5 bases, J by 5 bases; bases unmatched to a gene: 7. CDR1 and CDR2 were assigned from the germline V gene (reference sequence) as MNHEY and SMNVEV. There are 14 amino acids in the CDR3, from cysteine to phenylalanine inclusive. The DNA shown is the 42-base CDR3, in frame from base 1.

Points on this clone: Its antigen remains unidentified. No much larger clone exists at a distance of one base, and base qualities are not known.

Sequencing used blood. The sequence joins TRBV27 to TRBJ2-7, and 9 junctional nucleotides match TRBD1. This sequence originates from a young woman in good health. The CDR3 region: CASSLGQGLHEQYF. The DNA is TGTGCCAGCAGTCTGGGACAGGGTCTCCACGAGCAGTACTTC.